These 3 T cell receptor beta chains share one sample of origin, sequenced in a study of Graves' ophthalmopathy and Graves' hyperthyroidism (dated by TCRdb to the late 2010s). The data were produced on an Illumina HiSeq 2000. For repertoire sequencing, TCR beta CDR3 regions were amplified from RNA transcripts. The first round was an RT-PCR using HTBI primers with the Qiagen OneStep RT-PCR kit, and this first round was followed by a second-round multiplex PCR, then size selection and purification. In-frame beta chains were kept once TCRdb had trimmed the public reads at Q25 with fastp and called clones with MiXCR. All rows with the same CDR3 protein become a single entry with the most common DNA and genes. Recorded for this sample are under 350,000 distinct CDR3 sequences; roughly 16% of them occurred a single time. The biggest ten clones account for about 12% of the sample. The sample consisted of peripheral blood. Source of these receptors: an adult man with Graves' ophthalmopathy.

The V gene is TRBV24-1, the J gene TRBJ2-5; D possibly corresponds to TRBD2 (5 bases). This CDR3 spans 13 amino acids. V gave up 6 bases and J gave up 4 bases, with 11 bases separating them. Germline V gives CDR1 KGHDR, CDR2 SFDVKD. CDR3 sequence reads: CATSQTGSETQYF. CDR3 bases: TGTGCCACCAGTCAAACGGGGTCAGAGACCCAGTACTTC.

The table lists this clonotype with many counts. The rearrangement joins TRBV12-3 or TRBV12-4 to TRBJ1-5; D is uncertain. The CDR3 covers 13 residues. V lost 3 bases and J 7 bases, leaving 10 bases between the germline ends. The CDR3 here is CASSLTGGQPQHF. The DNA for the CDR3 is TGTGCCAGCAGTTTGACTGGAGGACAGCCCCAGCATTTT.

This clonotype was detected ten times or more. The V and J genes are TRBV10-1 and TRBJ1-1; perhaps TRBD1 as D (5 bases). V was shortened by 3 bases and J by 3 bases, with 14 bases between the two germline ends. CDR1 and CDR2 (germline): WNHNN, SYGVQD (reference sequence). The CDR3 contains 15 residues. DNA of the CDR3: TGCGCCAGCAGTGATATGGGGCAGCCGTACACTGAAGCTTTCTTT. Protein: CASSDMGQPYTEAFF.